This T cell receptor (beta chain) was sequenced in a study of T-cell reconstitution after alpha-beta-depleted transplantation in children. General observations from the study: Newly produced T cells mostly provided counts and TCRbeta diversity after one year, as hyperexpanded clones declined.

This sample's TCRbeta library carried unique molecular identifier barcodes. TCRdb redid the calling of the PCR reads with MiXCR, one entry per CDR3 protein. The table records 500,000 to 650,000 distinct CDR3 sequences, over 10% of them present only once. In its sample, this clonotype was seen a few times. The antigen is undetermined. This clonotype was obtained from a female patient younger than 10 who had a stem cell transplant for aplastic anemia, so the T cells may come from the graft donor. The input for sequencing was PBMCs, mostly from graft donor cells, taken 180 days after TCRalphabeta/CD19-depleted stem cell transplant.

CDR3 sequence: CASSLRAGLDNEQFF. CDR3 DNA sequence: TGTGCCAGCAGCTTACGGGCAGGGTTGGACAATGAGCAGTTCTTC. The chain couples TRBV7-8 to TRBJ2-1; D possibly corresponds to TRBD1 (5 bases). The germline gives CDR1 SGHVS, CDR2 FQNEAQ. The ends were cut back, 2 bases at V and 5 bases at J, with 13 bases in the middle. The CDR3 has 15 amino acids.